One and the same sample provided the 17 T cell receptor beta chains below, sequenced in a study of blood T cell repertoires in COVID-19. Profiling relied on immunoSEQ multiplex PCR, and the TCRdb table lists in-frame clones only, not all of them. Found here are 100,000 or so clones, 69% of them singletons; the top ten hold approximately 6.3%. The sample taken for sequencing was peripheral blood. The origin of the receptors is a man aged 80 or over with acute or convalescent COVID-19.

This chain joins TRBV7-9 and TRBJ2-3; a possible D gene is TRBD2 (6 bases). CDR1 and CDR2 (germline): SEHNR, FQNEAQ (reference sequence). Trimming stripped 2 bases from V and 0 bases from J, with 12 bases between. The CDR3 extends over 16 amino acids. CDR3 in amino acids: CASSLSAGSSTDTQYF. The CDR3 DNA follows: TGTGCCAGCAGCTTATCAGCGGGTTCTAGCACAGATACGCAGTATTTT.

A note on this clone: This CDR3 is also generated by other DNA sequences in the sample. The V and J genes are TRBV7-9 and TRBJ2-7; 7 positions match TRBD1. Germline V CDR1 and CDR2: SEHNR, FQNEAQ (reference sequence). V shed 5 bases, J shed 1 base, and the junction held 2 bases outside the gene matches. This CDR3 contains 13 residues. Written as DNA, the CDR3 is TGTGCCAGCAGCCGGGACAGTTCCTACGAGCAGTACTTC. Protein product: CASSRDSSYEQYF.

This clone came up a few times. The CDR3 reads CASSVLAGGTDTQYF. Written as DNA, the CDR3 is TGTGCCAGCAGCGTACTAGCGGGAGGCACAGATACGCAGTATTTT. This chain joins TRBV9 and TRBJ2-3; 10 nucleotides match TRBD2. The CDR3 has 15 amino acids. Looked up from germline, CDR1 is SGDLS and CDR2 is YYNGEE. V lost 1 base to trimming and J lost 1 base; unmatched junction nucleotides: 0.

The V call is TRBV5-8, the J call TRBJ1-1; possibly TRBD1 for D (5 bases). The CDR3 is 14 amino acids. CDR1 is SGHTS and CDR2 is YDEGEE in the germline V gene. Trimming removed 4 bases at V and 5 bases at J, with 15 bases between. CDR3 in amino acids: CASSQRRRGTEAFF. In DNA form, the CDR3 reads TGTGCCAGCAGCCAGCGCCGCCGGGGGACTGAAGCTTTCTTT.

The chain carries TRBV7-3 and TRBJ2-1; TRBD1 matches at 7 bases. Germline lookup yields CDR1 SGHTA and CDR2 FQGTGA. The CDR3 has 15 amino acids. The ends lost 5 bases at V and 2 bases at J; junction bases unmatched: 6. CDR3 DNA sequence: TGTGCCAGCAGCCCACAGGGGATAACCTACAATGAGCAGTTCTTC. This translates into CASSPQGITYNEQFF.

This clone was seen only once. The chain links TRBV5-6 to TRBJ2-2; 8 bases agree with TRBD2. The junction had 4 bases not matched to a gene; V was cut back by 5 bases and J by 4 bases. Germline CDR1 SGHDT, CDR2 YYEEEE. CDR3 length equals 14 residues. The CDR3 DNA reads TGTGCCAGCAGGTTGAGCGGGAGCACCGGGGAGCTGTTTTTT. Translated, it gives CASRLSGSTGELFF.

This clone was seen only once. Additional DNA sequences in this sample encode the identical CDR3. The gene calls are TRBV19 and TRBJ2-7; possible D gene TRBD2, 5 bases. Germline V gene data show CDR1 as LNHDA and CDR2 as SQIVND (reference sequence). The CDR3 extends over 15 amino acids. Trimming cost V 3 bases and J 2 bases, with 14 bases left between them. This CDR3 reads CASSISRERTYEQYF. The CDR3 nucleotides read TGTGCCAGTAGTATCAGTCGGGAACGAACCTACGAGCAGTACTTC.

This clone was observed a handful of times. The chain employs TRBV27 and TRBJ2-7; 7 bases are a match to TRBD2. The CDR3 runs to 16 residues. CDR1 and CDR2 from the germline V gene are MNHEY and SMNVEV (reference sequence). Unmatched junction bases numbered 14, after V lost 7 bases and J lost 2 bases. The CDR3 loop reads CASTPYGWEGPYEQYF. CDR3 nucleotide sequence: TGTGCCAGCACGCCCTACGGGTGGGAGGGCCCCTACGAGCAGTACTTC.

This chain uses TRBV5-1 with TRBJ2-7, with 10 bases matching TRBD1. This CDR3 region has 14 residues. V trimming: 4 bases; J trimming: 4 bases; junction bases outside the gene matches: 5. CDR1 SGHRS and CDR2 YFSETQ come from the germline V gene. This CDR3 reads CASSKTGGDYEQYF. The CDR3 coding sequence is TGCGCCAGCAGCAAGACAGGGGGCGATTACGAGCAGTACTTC.

In this sample, this clone turned up a few times. The CDR3 bases are TGTGCCAGCAAGTACCGGGTCCTCAATGAGCAGTTCTTC. It is translated as CASKYRVLNEQFF. The chain is built from TRBV2 and TRBJ2-1; D is unclear. CDR3 length equals 13 residues. Germline CDR1 and CDR2: SNHLY and FYNNEI. Trimming removed 7 bases at V and 6 bases at J, with 13 bases between.

J is TRBJ1-1 and V is TRBV6-6; D is ambiguous. The germline gives CDR1 MNHNY, CDR2 SVGAGI (reference sequence). There are 13 residues in the CDR3. The V gene lost 5 bases and the J gene lost 8 bases, with 15 bases spanning the gap. The CDR3 protein is CASSRATNAEAFF. CDR3 in DNA: TGTGCCAGCAGTCGGGCCACAAACGCCGAAGCTTTCTTT.

Here the CDR3 reads CATSDRTRGAETQYF. For the CDR3, the DNA is TGTGCCACCAGTGATCGGACCCGGGGGGCAGAGACCCAGTACTTC. The gene calls are TRBV24-1 and TRBJ2-5; maybe TRBD2 (7 bases). Germline CDR1 reads KGHDR; CDR2 reads SFDVKD. This CDR3 spans 15 amino acids. With 3 bases removed from V and 4 bases from J, the gap between germline ends came to 14 bases.

V and J are TRBV30 and TRBJ2-5, with 7 bases aligning to TRBD2. The CDR3 spans 14 residues. CDR1 is GTSNPN and CDR2 is SVGIG in the germline V gene (reference sequence). V lost 8 bases and J lost 5; bases outside the gene matches: 14. The CDR3 loop reads CAGGLRERLETQYF. CDR3 DNA: TGTGCCGGAGGTTTGCGGGAGAGGTTGGAGACCCAGTACTTC.

The chain is built from TRBV7-3 and TRBJ2-3; TRBD2 matches at 10 bases. Germline V gives CDR1 SGHTA, CDR2 FQGTGA. Trimming removed 5 bases from V and 3 bases from J; junction bases left unmatched: 17. The CDR3 runs to 19 residues. DNA of the CDR3: TGTGCCAGCAGCCCTGCAGCGGGAGGGCCAGGGAGAAGAACAGATACGCAGTATTTT. It translates to CASSPAAGGPGRRTDTQYF.

This clone was recorded once. This sequence joins TRBV18 and TRBJ2-1, with 9 bases lining up with TRBD2. CDR3 length equals 16 residues. The ends lost 3 bases at V and 9 bases at J; junction bases unmatched: 12. In germline, CDR1 is KGHSH, CDR2 LQKENI. CDR3 region: CASSPLGSGSQGEQFF. In DNA, the CDR3 is TGTGCCAGCTCACCCTTGGGTAGCGGGAGCCAGGGTGAGCAGTTCTTC.

The chain has TRBV2 and TRBJ1-5, with 7 bases fitting TRBD1. V shed 5 bases, J shed 3 bases, and the junction held 10 bases outside the gene matches. Per germline, CDR1 SNHLY and CDR2 FYNNEI. The CDR3 sequence is 16 residues long. In nucleotides, the CDR3 is TGTGCCAGCAGTCTGGACGCCGGGACAGACAATCAGCCCCAGCATTTT. It is translated as CASSLDAGTDNQPQHF.

This clone was observed once. V is TRBV29-1 and J is TRBJ2-1; D is undetermined. Trimming removed 3 bases at V and 3 bases at J, with 3 bases between. Germline V gene sequence: CDR1 SQVTM, CDR2 ANQGSEA. The CDR3 covers 11 residues. CDR3 DNA: TGCAGCGTTGATTACTACAATGAGCAGTTCTTC. Translated: CSVDYYNEQFF.